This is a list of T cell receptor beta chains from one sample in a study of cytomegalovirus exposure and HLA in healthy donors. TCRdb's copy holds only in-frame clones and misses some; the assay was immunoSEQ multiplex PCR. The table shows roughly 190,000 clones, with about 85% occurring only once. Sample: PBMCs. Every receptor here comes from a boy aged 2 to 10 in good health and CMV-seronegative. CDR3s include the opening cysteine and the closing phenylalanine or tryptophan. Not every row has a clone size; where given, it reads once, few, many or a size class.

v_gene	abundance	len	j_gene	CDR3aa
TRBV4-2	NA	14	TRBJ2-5	CASSQEGGAETQYF
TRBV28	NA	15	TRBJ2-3	CASSLAQTSTDTQYF
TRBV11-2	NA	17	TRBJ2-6	CASSLVGAGSGANVLTF
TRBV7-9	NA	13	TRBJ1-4	CASSGRVGEKLFF
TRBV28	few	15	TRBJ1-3	CASSLVPSSGNTIYF
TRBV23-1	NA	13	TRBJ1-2	CASSSVGHEGYTF
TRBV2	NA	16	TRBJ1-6	CASRGDTGGAYSPLHF
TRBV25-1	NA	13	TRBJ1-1	CASSRLSGTEAFF
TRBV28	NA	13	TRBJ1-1	CASSLIHGNEAFF
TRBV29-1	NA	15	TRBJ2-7	CSVRGLAGGPNEQYF
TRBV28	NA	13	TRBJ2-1	CASSSGRADEQFF
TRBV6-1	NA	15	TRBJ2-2	CASSRGLLDTGELFF
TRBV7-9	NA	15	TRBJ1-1	CASSLIQGMNTEAFF
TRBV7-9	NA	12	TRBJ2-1	CASSPPSIRQFF
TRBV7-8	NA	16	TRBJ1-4	CASRSRGQVTNEKLFF
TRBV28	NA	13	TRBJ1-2	CASSSTTPYGYTF
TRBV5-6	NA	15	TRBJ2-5	CASSSLTAYQETQYF
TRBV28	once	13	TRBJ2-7	CASSYRVPYEQYF
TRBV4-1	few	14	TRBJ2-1	CASSQDITSGEQFF
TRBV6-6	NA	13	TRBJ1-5	CASSYSTTQPQHF
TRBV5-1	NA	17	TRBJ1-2	CASSLQTPGQSFYGYTF
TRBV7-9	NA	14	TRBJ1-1	CSSSSGQPNTEAFF
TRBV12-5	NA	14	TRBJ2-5	CASGFGTYQETQYF
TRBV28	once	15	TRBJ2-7	CASSEPLGARYEQYF
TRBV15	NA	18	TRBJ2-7	CATSRDRAPGPFSYEQYF
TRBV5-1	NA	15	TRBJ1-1	CASSLVSGTPTEAFF
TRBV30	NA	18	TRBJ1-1	CAWRRFWGPGTTKTEAFF
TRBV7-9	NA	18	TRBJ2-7	CASSFHQGGVQGSYEQYF
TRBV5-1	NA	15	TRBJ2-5	CASSLGGRAEETQYF